Presented here are 11 T cell receptor beta chains from one specimen sequenced in a study of a mutant IDH1 vaccine in newly diagnosed glioma (dated by TCRdb to about 2021). These receptors are not linked to any known antigen. Read against the paper, the sample's time point label means: week 23, last vaccination. Every vaccine dose consisted of 300 ug of a 20-mer mutant IDH1 peptide in Montanide, administered subcutaneously together with topical imiquimod. The library was made by the immunoSEQ multiplex PCR assay. This is the immuneACCESS table as TCRdb keeps it, with only in-frame sequences that have V and J called. A part of the clones is gone; compared with another copy, unresolved V genes explain less than half, and the rest is unexplained. The sample records fewer than 45,000 clones, around 78% of which are singletons. Around 5.8% of the sample goes to the ten largest clones. Here the sequenced sample was PBMCs, taken from a glioma patient whose treatment included an IDH1 peptide vaccine. The receptors come from a woman in her 40s with glioma. Some clones in this sample may be carry-over from other donors' samples.

The rearrangement joins TRBV29-1 to TRBJ1-5; 7 positions agree with TRBD1. J lost 5 bases, V lost 4 bases, and 8 bases had no gene match. CDR3 length equals 14 residues. Per the germline V gene, CDR1 is SQVTM and CDR2 is ANQGSEA. CDR3 loop: CSVVVGQVDQPQHF. The CDR3 DNA follows: TGCAGCGTTGTGGTAGGACAGGTCGATCAGCCCCAGCATTTT. The whole variable domain, filled in from reference TRBV29-1 and TRBJ1-5, reads SAVISQKPSRDICQRGTSLTIQCQVDSQVTMMFWYRQQPGQSLTLIATANQGSEATYESGFVIDKFPISRPNLTFSTLTVSNMSPEDSSIYLCSVVVGQVDQPQHFGDGTRLSIL.

This rearrangement joins TRBV7-9 to TRBJ2-4; no firm D call. Germline V gene data show CDR1 as SEHNR and CDR2 as FQNEAQ (reference sequence). This CDR3 is built from 11 residues. V was pared by 2 bases and J by 6 bases, with 2 bases between. CDR3 loop: CASSLTNIQYF. DNA of the CDR3: TGTGCCAGCAGCTTAACAAACATTCAGTACTTC.

This clone was recorded a few times. The chain joins TRBV7-8 to TRBJ2-7; D may be TRBD1 (5 bases). Germline V CDR1 and CDR2: SGHVS, FQNEAQ. The CDR3 is made up of 15 amino acids. Between the trimmed V and J ends, which lost 2 bases and 2 bases, there was a span of 13 bases. The CDR3 coding sequence is TGTGCCAGCAGCTTAAGTACAGGACAAGCCTACGAGCAGTACTTC. Translation: CASSLSTGQAYEQYF.

The gene calls are TRBV5-1 and TRBJ2-7; tentatively, D is TRBD1 (6 bases). The CDR3 spans 17 residues. Trimming left V 2 bases short and J 6 bases short, with 24 bases between. Germline CDR1 SGHRS, CDR2 YFSETQ. The CDR3 sequence: CASSFPIRQASGCEQYF. The CDR3 nucleotides are TGCGCCAGCAGCTTCCCTATCCGACAGGCCTCTGGCTGCGAGCAGTACTTC.

The chain links TRBV29-1 to TRBJ2-5; the match to TRBD1 covers 8 bases. The CDR3 consists of 12 residues. V was pared by 3 bases and J by 5 bases, with 2 bases of the junction left unmatched. Germline V CDR1 and CDR2: SQVTM, ANQGSEA. The CDR3 DNA reads as TGCAGCGTTGACCGGACAGGGGAGACCCAGTACTTC. Its translation: CSVDRTGETQYF.

This rearrangement joins TRBV18 to TRBJ2-5; possibly TRBD2 for D (7 bases). The CDR3 covers 13 residues. Trimming took off 4 bases at V and 5 bases at J, with 11 bases between the two ends. The germline V gene has CDR1 KGHSH and CDR2 LQKENI. The CDR3 here is CASSLQGGETQYF. CDR3 sequence (DNA): TGTGCCAGCTCACTACAGGGAGGGGAGACCCAGTACTTC.

CDR3 in amino acids: CASSLRRGGPYEQYF. In DNA form, the CDR3 reads TGCGCCAGCAGCTTAAGGCGGGGGGGGCCCTACGAGCAGTACTTC. This chain connects TRBV5-1 to TRBJ2-7, with TRBD2 matching over 9 bases. V trimming: 2 bases; J trimming: 2 bases; junction bases outside the gene matches: 5. CDR1 SGHRS and CDR2 YFSETQ come from the germline V gene. There are 15 residues in the CDR3.

The chain is built from TRBV28 and TRBJ1-5; possibly TRBD1 for D (5 bases). This CDR3 spans 14 amino acids. Trimming left V 2 bases short and J 7 bases short, with 12 bases between. The germline V gene encodes CDR1 MDHEN and CDR2 SYDVKM. The CDR3 protein is CASSLRGRDQPQHF. CDR3 in DNA: TGTGCCAGCAGTTTAAGGGGTAGGGACCAGCCCCAGCATTTT.

With respect to this clone: Other DNA sequences in the same sample also yield this CDR3. This rearrangement joins TRBV5-1 to TRBJ1-2; D is unclear. Per the germline V gene, CDR1 is SGHRS and CDR2 is YFSETQ. The CDR3 runs to 13 residues. V lost 0 bases and J lost 3, with 6 bases in between. The CDR3 nucleotides read TGCGCCAGCAGCTTGGCCGGGGACTATGGCTACACCTTC. Its translation: CASSLAGDYGYTF.

This chain joins TRBV20-1 and TRBJ1-1; 7 bases are shared with TRBD1. J lost 4 bases, V lost 8 bases, and 4 bases had no gene match. The CDR3 sequence is 11 residues long. Germline CDR1 DFQATT, CDR2 SNEGSKA (reference sequence). As DNA, the CDR3 is TGCAGTCTCGACAGGGCCACTGAAGCTTTCTTT. Translated, it gives CSLDRATEAFF.

This clone was observed once. The CDR3 sequence: CASGGREAFF. The CDR3, as DNA: TGTGCCAGCGGAGGGCGTGAAGCTTTCTTT. The rearrangement links TRBV28 to TRBJ1-1; D remains ambiguous. Germline V gene sequence: CDR1 MDHEN, CDR2 SYDVKM. Trimming took 8 bases from V and 7 from J, leaving 8 bases between them. CDR3 length equals 10 residues.